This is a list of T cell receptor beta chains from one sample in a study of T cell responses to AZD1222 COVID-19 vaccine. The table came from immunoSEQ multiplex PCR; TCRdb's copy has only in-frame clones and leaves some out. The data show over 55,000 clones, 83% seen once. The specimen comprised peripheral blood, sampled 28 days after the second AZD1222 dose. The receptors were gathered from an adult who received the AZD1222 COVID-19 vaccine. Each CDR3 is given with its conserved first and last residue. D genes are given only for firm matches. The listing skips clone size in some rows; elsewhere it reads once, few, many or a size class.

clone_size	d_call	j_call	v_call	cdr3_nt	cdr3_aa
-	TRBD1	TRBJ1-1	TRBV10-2	TGCGCCAGCAGTGAGACAGGGGGAACTGAAGCTTTCTTT	CASSETGGTEAFF
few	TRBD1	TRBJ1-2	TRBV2	TGTGCCAGCATTATGGACAGGGATGGCTACACCTTC	CASIMDRDGYTF
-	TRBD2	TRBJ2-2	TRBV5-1	TGCGCCAGCAGCTTAGAACTAGCGGGGGCCGGGGAGCTGTTTTTT	CASSLELAGAGELFF
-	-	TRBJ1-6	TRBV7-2	TGTGCCAGCAGCCACGGAGGTCTCCTATATAATTCACCCCTCCACTTT	CASSHGGLLYNSPLHF
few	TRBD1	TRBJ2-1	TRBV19	TGTGCCAGTACCCCACAGGGGGCGCGGAATGAGCAGTTCTTC	CASTPQGARNEQFF
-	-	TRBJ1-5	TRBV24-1	TGTGCCACCAGTGACCTCCTTGGTGGGGGGGGGCCACAGCCCCAGCATTTT	CATSDLLGGGGPQPQHF
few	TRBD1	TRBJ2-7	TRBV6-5	TGTGCCAGCAGCCCGGGACAGGGCCTTCAGCAGTACTTC	CASSPGQGLQQYF
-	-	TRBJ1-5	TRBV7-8	TGTGCCAGCGGCGATTTGGTAAGCAATCAGCCCCAGCATTTT	CASGDLVSNQPQHF
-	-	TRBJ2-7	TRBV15	TGTGCCACCAGCAGGAGGGACACCTACTACGAGCAGTACTTC	CATSRRDTYYEQYF
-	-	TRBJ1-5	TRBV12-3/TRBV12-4	TGTGCCACCACCGGCGGGACACTTCAGCCCCAGCATTTT	CATTGGTLQPQHF
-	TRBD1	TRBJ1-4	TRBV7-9	TGTGCCAGCAGCCCTCGGACAGGGGGCAAAGCTAATGAAAAACTGTTTTTT	CASSPRTGGKANEKLFF
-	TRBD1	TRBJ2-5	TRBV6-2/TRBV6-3	TGTGCCAGCAGCCTCGACAGGGCTACCCTCCAAGAGACCCAGTACTTC	CASSLDRATLQETQYF
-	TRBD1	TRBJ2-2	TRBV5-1	TGCGCCAGCAGCTCGGGACAGGGGATAGTTACCGGGGAGCTGTTTTTT	CASSSGQGIVTGELFF
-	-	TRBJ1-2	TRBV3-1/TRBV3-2	TGTGCCAGCAGCCAGGGGCCGGAACTGTTCTACACCTTC	CASSQGPELFYTF
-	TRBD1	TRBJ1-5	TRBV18	TGTGCCAGCTCACCAAAAGACAGGGGGCAGCATCAGCCCCAGCATTTT	CASSPKDRGQHQPQHF
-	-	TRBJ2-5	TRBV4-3	TGCGCCAGCAGCCAAGCAACTCCCGGGTCCGAGGGAGAGACCCAGTACTTC	CASSQATPGSEGETQYF
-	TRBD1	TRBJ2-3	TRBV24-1	TGTGCCACCAGTGGCAGCGACAGGGCCGACACAGATACGCAGTATTTT	CATSGSDRADTDTQYF
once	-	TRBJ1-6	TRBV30	TGTGCCTGGACGGGATCCCAAGCGGGCTCACCCCTCCACTTT	CAWTGSQAGSPLHF
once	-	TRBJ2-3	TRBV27	TGTGCCAGCAACCCAACAGGGGAGGGCACAGATACGCAGTATTTT	CASNPTGEGTDTQYF
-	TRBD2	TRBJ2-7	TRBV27	TGTGCCAGCAGTTTATCACCGGGACTAGCGGGATCCTACGAGCAGTACTTC	CASSLSPGLAGSYEQYF
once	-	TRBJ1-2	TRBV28	TGTGCCAGCGGGGGCGGAGGTCCGAACTATGGCTACACCTTC	CASGGGGPNYGYTF
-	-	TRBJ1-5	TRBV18	TGTGCCAGCTCACGAGGGGTAGGTCAGCCCCAGCATTTT	CASSRGVGQPQHF
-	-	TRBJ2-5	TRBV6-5	TGTGCCAGCAGTTATTCGGGAGCGGGCCAGACCCAGTACTTC	CASSYSGAGQTQYF
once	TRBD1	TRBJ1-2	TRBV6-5	TGTGCCAGCAGTCGGGACAGGCTCTATGGCTACACCTTC	CASSRDRLYGYTF
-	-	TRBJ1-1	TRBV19	TGTGCCAGTACACCGGCGGACCCCTCTGAAGCTTTCTTT	CASTPADPSEAFF
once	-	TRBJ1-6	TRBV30	TGTGCCTGGATTAAGACAATCGGCAATAATTCACCCCTCCACTTT	CAWIKTIGNNSPLHF
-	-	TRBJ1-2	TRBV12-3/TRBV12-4	TGTGCCAGCAGTTTCATTAACTATGGCTACACCTTC	CASSFINYGYTF
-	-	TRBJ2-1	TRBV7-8	TGTGCCAGCAGCACAAGACAGAGACCCTACAATGAGCAGTTCTTC	CASSTRQRPYNEQFF
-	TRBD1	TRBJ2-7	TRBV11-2	TGTGCCAGCAGCTTAGGGACAGGGGGCGGCTCCTACGAGCAGTACTTC	CASSLGTGGGSYEQYF
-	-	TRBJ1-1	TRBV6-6	TGTGCCAGCCACGGACCGGGGCCAACTGAAGCTTTCTTT	CASHGPGPTEAFF
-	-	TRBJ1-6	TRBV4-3	TGCGCCAGCAGCCAAGATGGGAGCTATAATTCACCCCTCCACTTT	CASSQDGSYNSPLHF
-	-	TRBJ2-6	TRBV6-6	TGTGCCGGCAGTGGGGCAAAGAGCTCTGGGGCCAACGTCCTGACTTTC	CAGSGAKSSGANVLTF
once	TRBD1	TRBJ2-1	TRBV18	TGTGCCAGCTCACCTCTGGTAGGCGGAACCGGGACAGACTCCTACAATGAGCAGTTCTTC	CASSPLVGGTGTDSYNEQFF
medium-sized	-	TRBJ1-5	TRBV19	TGTGCCACCAAACTTGGACAGTCCAATCAGCCCCAGCATTTT	CATKLGQSNQPQHF
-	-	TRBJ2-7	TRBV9	TGTGCCAGCAGCGTTCAGGGGCAAGCCTACGAGCAGTACTTC	CASSVQGQAYEQYF
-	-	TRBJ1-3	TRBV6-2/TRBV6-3	TGTGCCAGCAGTTACTCACGCTCTCCCGGAGCCACCATATATTTT	CASSYSRSPGATIYF
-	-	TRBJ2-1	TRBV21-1	TGTGCCAGCAGCAACACTAGCATTACTCTTCTAAACAATGAGCAGTTCTTC	CASSNTSITLLNNEQFF
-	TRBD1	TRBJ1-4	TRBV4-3	TGCGCCAGCAGCCAAGACAGGGGGGTCGGTGAAAAACTGTTTTTT	CASSQDRGVGEKLFF
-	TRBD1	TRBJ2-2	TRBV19	TGTGCCAGTAGCCCGGACAGGGGGCTTGATGGCGGGGAGCTGTTTTTT	CASSPDRGLDGGELFF
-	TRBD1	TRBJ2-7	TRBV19	TGTGCCAGTAGGGGACAGGGACATCCGTACGAGCAGTACTTC	CASRGQGHPYEQYF
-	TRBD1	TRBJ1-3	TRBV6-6	TGTGCCAGCAGTCCCCCGGCGCAGGGGGTCTCTGGAAACACCATATATTTT	CASSPPAQGVSGNTIYF